Listed below are T cell receptor beta chains from one sample, sequenced in a study of a mutant IDH1 vaccine in newly diagnosed glioma. Generated by immunoSEQ multiplex PCR, the TCRdb table keeps only in-frame clones and is missing some. Of about 44,000 clones in the sample, 80% to 95% were seen once. No antigen has been identified for these receptors. The sample was PBMCs, taken from a glioma patient whose treatment included an IDH1 peptide vaccine. The source is a middle-aged man with glioma. The CDR3 runs from the conserved cysteine through the conserved F or W. The D gene is left open where the match is weak. Only some rows state a clone size, as once, few, many or a class for expanded clones.

abundance	d_gene	v_gene	j_gene	CDR3nt	CDR3aa
NA	TRBD1	TRBV9	TRBJ2-1	TGTGCCAGCAGCGTCGGACAGGGGGTGAGGAACAATGAGCAGTTCTTC	CASSVGQGVRNNEQFF
few	NA	TRBV7-2	TRBJ2-7	TGTGCCAGCAGCTCCGGGTTGGCCGGGAAAAAGGCTAACTTC	CASSSGLAGKKANF
NA	TRBD2	TRBV5-4	TRBJ2-2	TGTGCCAGCAGCTTGGCCGCGGGGGCGAACACCGGGGAGCTGTTTTTT	CASSLAAGANTGELFF
NA	NA	TRBV4-2	TRBJ1-2	TGTGCCAGCAGCCGAGATAAACTGACCGGTAACTATGGCTACACCTTC	CASSRDKLTGNYGYTF
NA	TRBD1	TRBV5-6	TRBJ2-7	TGTGCCAGCAGTCCCGGGACAGGGGCGTACGAGCAGTACTTC	CASSPGTGAYEQYF
NA	TRBD1	TRBV19	TRBJ2-2	TGTGCCAGTAGTGGGACAGGGGGCACCGGGGAGCTGTTTTTT	CASSGTGGTGELFF
NA	NA	TRBV30	TRBJ1-3	TGTGCCTGGAGTGAGTTGGGAAACACCATATATTTT	CAWSELGNTIYF
NA	NA	TRBV18	TRBJ2-5	TGTGCCAGCTCACCACCGGGGGAGACCCAGTACTTC	CASSPPGETQYF
NA	TRBD1	TRBV7-6	TRBJ2-2	TGTGCCAGCAGTCACCGGACAGGGGGCACCGGGGAGCTGTTTTTT	CASSHRTGGTGELFF
NA	NA	TRBV7-2	TRBJ1-2	TGTGCCAGCAGCCCCGACATTAACTATGGCTACACCTTC	CASSPDINYGYTF
NA	NA	TRBV28	TRBJ1-1	TGTGCCAGCAGTTTTTCCCAGGAAGGTGCTGAAGCTTTCTTT	CASSFSQEGAEAFF